Below, one T cell receptor (beta chain) is given with its context. Some clones are missing from TCRdb's copy, which holds only in-frame ones; the method was immunoSEQ multiplex PCR. The sample holds some 140,000 clones, 96% seen once. This sample is drawn from a study of T cell changes during pregnancy in multiple sclerosis. Germline CDR1 is SGHDN and CDR2 is FVKESK. The CDR3 runs to 18 residues. V was clipped by 1 base and J by 2 bases; unmatched bases: 12. The sequences come from peripheral blood, collected after pregnancy. This clonotype was obtained from a female donor with multiple sclerosis, enrolled in a pregnancy study. The rearrangement uses TRBV14 and TRBJ2-7; TRBD1 matches 9 bases. CDR3 amino acids: CASSQAGKTGGLAYEQYF. The CDR3 bases are TGTGCCAGCAGCCAAGCCGGAAAGACAGGGGGATTAGCCTACGAGCAGTACTTC.